The clone carrying this T cell receptor beta chain was observed at least ten times. V was clipped by 4 bases and J by 6 bases; unmatched bases: 7. This CDR3 region has 17 residues. CDR1 is SGHDN and CDR2 is FVKESK in the germline V gene. Stable Graves' hyperthyroidism denoted no ophthalmopathy progression over 18 months. RNA transcripts provided the source from which TCR beta CDR3 regions were amplified. The TCR CDR3 was amplified in a first-round RT-PCR using the HTBI primer set. One entry per CDR3 protein, called by TCRdb with MiXCR from the multiplex PCR reads. The sample carries some 300,000 distinct CDR3 sequences, roughly an eighth recorded once. This record comes from a study of T cells in Graves' hyperthyroidism and ophthalmopathy.

The specimen was blood. The chain joins TRBV14 to TRBJ2-1; the match to TRBD2 covers 15 bases. The receptor's source is a woman between 40 and 50 years old with Graves' hyperthyroidism. The CDR3 DNA follows: TGTGCCAGCAGCCTTCCCAGGACTAGCGGGAGGGCCAATGAGCAGTTCTTC. Its protein product is CASSLPRTSGRANEQFF.